This TCR beta chain was found in a study of blood T cell repertoires in COVID-19. The overall study: Spain, Italy and the United States supplied samples that represented acute and convalescent COVID-19. PBMCs, B-cell-depleted T cells, or T cells were the source of the cDNA or gDNA that made up the material.

Which cohort a participant joined came from the clinical history participants gave. V was cut by 5 bases and J by 6 bases, with 11 bases left in between. This CDR3 is built from 12 residues. CDR1 is SNHLY, CDR2 FYNNEI, per germline. Per the study methods: From reference gene primer amplification, estimates of nucleated cell counts were derived. TCRdb keeps only in-frame clones here, not all; method: immunoSEQ multiplex PCR. V and J calls and clone size are those listed in that table; D and trimming were worked out from the DNA. The sample includes approximately 490,000 clones, around 87% of them seen just once.

J is TRBJ2-7 and V is TRBV2; TRBD2 is a possible D gene (6 bases). The clonotype was recovered from a woman aged 18-30 years who had recovered from COVID-19. The sequenced sample was PBMCs or T cells enriched from blood (not recorded which). CDR3 nucleotide sequence: TGTGCCAGCAGTCGGGACTCTCGCGAGCAGTACTTC. Protein: CASSRDSREQYF.